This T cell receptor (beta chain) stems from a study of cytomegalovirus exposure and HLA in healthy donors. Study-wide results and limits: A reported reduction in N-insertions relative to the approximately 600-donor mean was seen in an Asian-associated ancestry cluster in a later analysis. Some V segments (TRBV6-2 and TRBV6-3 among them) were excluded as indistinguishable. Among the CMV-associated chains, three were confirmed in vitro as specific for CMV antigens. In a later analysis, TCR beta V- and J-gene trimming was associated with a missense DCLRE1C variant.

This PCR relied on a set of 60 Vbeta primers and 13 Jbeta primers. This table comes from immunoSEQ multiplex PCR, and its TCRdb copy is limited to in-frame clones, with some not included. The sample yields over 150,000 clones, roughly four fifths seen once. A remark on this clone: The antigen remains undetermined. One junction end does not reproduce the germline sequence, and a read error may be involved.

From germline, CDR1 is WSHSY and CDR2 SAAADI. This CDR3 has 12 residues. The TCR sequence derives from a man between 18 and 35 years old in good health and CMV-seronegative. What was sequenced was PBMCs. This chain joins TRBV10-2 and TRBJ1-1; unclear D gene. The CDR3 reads CASSDFVGPWSF. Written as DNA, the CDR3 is TGCGCCAGCAGCGATTTCGTCGGTCCGTGGTCCTTT.